These T cell receptor beta chains were read from a single sample in a study of blood T cell repertoires in COVID-19. This table comes from immunoSEQ multiplex PCR, and its TCRdb copy is limited to in-frame clones, with some not included. The sample contains roughly 100,000 clones, 75% to 90% of which appear only once. Sequencing was done on a sample of peripheral blood. Every receptor here comes from a woman aged 50 to 65 with COVID-19, enrolled during active disease. CDR3s include the opening cysteine and the closing phenylalanine or tryptophan. Each record gives: D gene, V gene, J gene, clone size, CDR3 protein, CDR3 DNA. A D gene is named only where the DNA matches it firmly. The size of a clone is reported for some rows only, either as once, few or many, or as a class for expanded clones.

D: .
V: TRBV11-2
J: TRBJ1-2
size: many
CDR3: CASTSGVRGYTF
DNA: TGTGCCAGCACTTCAGGGGTTCGCGGCTACACCTTC

D: TRBD1
V: TRBV2
J: TRBJ1-6
size: .
CDR3: CASSPRQGPSNSPLHF
DNA: TGTGCCAGCAGTCCGCGACAGGGGCCTTCTAATTCACCCCTCCACTTT

D: .
V: TRBV11-2
J: TRBJ1-1
size: .
CDR3: CASSPREFSEAFF
DNA: TGTGCCAGCAGCCCCAGGGAATTTTCTGAAGCTTTCTTT

D: .
V: TRBV7-3
J: TRBJ2-2
size: .
CDR3: CASSPHGGNTGELFF
DNA: TGTGCCAGCAGCCCCCACGGGGGGAACACCGGGGAGCTGTTTTTT

D: TRBD2
V: TRBV6-4
J: TRBJ2-3
size: once
CDR3: CASSVPLGLAGATDTQYF
DNA: TGTGCCAGCAGTGTCCCGTTGGGACTAGCGGGGGCCACAGATACGCAGTATTTT

D: .
V: TRBV12-5
J: TRBJ1-3
size: .
CDR3: CASGLQGSSSGNTIYF
DNA: TGTGCTAGTGGTTTGCAGGGTTCTTCCTCTGGAAACACCATATATTTT

D: TRBD2
V: TRBV9
J: TRBJ2-2
size: .
CDR3: CASSVRTSGETGELFF
DNA: TGTGCCAGCAGCGTGCGGACTAGCGGGGAGACCGGGGAGCTGTTTTTT

D: .
V: TRBV9
J: TRBJ1-6
size: .
CDR3: CASSVGGLREGSPLHF
DNA: TGTGCCAGCAGCGTAGGGGGGCTCCGAGAGGGATCACCCCTCCACTTT

D: .
V: TRBV6-4
J: TRBJ1-1
size: once
CDR3: CASSASPRAEAFF
DNA: TGTGCCAGCAGTGCTTCCCCGAGAGCTGAAGCTTTCTTT

D: TRBD1
V: TRBV7-9
J: TRBJ2-7
size: .
CDR3: CASSNPGTGAHEQYF
DNA: TGTGCCAGCAGCAATCCAGGGACAGGGGCCCACGAGCAGTACTTC

D: TRBD1
V: TRBV19
J: TRBJ1-6
size: .
CDR3: CASSHPGTGSSYNSPLHF
DNA: TGTGCCAGTAGTCACCCCGGGACAGGGAGCTCCTATAATTCACCCCTCCACTTT

D: .
V: TRBV30
J: TRBJ1-3
size: .
CDR3: CAWSVTVDTIYF
DNA: TGTGCCTGGAGTGTAACGGTTGACACCATATATTTT

D: .
V: TRBV11-3
J: TRBJ2-3
size: .
CDR3: CASSLVARPGSDTQYF
DNA: TGTGCCAGCAGCTTAGTTGCGAGGCCCGGTTCAGATACGCAGTATTTT

D: .
V: TRBV19
J: TRBJ2-3
size: .
CDR3: CASATSITDTQYF
DNA: TGTGCCAGTGCGACTTCCATCACAGATACGCAGTATTTT

D: .
V: TRBV3-1/TRBV3-2
J: TRBJ1-6
size: .
CDR3: CASSTDSSYNSPLHF
DNA: TGTGCCAGCAGCACAGACAGCTCCTATAATTCACCCCTCCACTTT

D: .
V: TRBV7-9
J: TRBJ2-3
size: .
CDR3: CASSVGSVGTDTQYF
DNA: TGTGCCAGCAGCGTTGGGTCAGTCGGGACAGATACGCAGTATTTT

D: .
V: TRBV27
J: TRBJ2-7
size: once
CDR3: CASSLSQGRLYEQYF
DNA: TGTGCCAGCAGTTTAAGCCAGGGAAGGCTATACGAGCAGTACTTC

D: .
V: TRBV5-8
J: TRBJ2-5
size: .
CDR3: CASSWAETQYF
DNA: TGTGCCAGCAGCTGGGCAGAGACCCAGTACTTC

D: TRBD2
V: TRBV6-5
J: TRBJ2-3
size: .
CDR3: CASSYGSGVRTDTQYF
DNA: TGTGCCAGCAGTTACGGGAGCGGGGTCCGCACAGATACGCAGTATTTT

D: .
V: TRBV11-3
J: TRBJ2-5
size: .
CDR3: CASSFETGETQYF
DNA: TGTGCCAGCAGCTTTGAGACAGGCGAGACCCAGTACTTC

D: .
V: TRBV27
J: TRBJ2-7
size: .
CDR3: CASSLSGGTYEQYF
DNA: TGTGCCAGCAGTTTATCCGGGGGTACCTACGAGCAGTACTTC

D: .
V: TRBV5-4
J: TRBJ1-6
size: .
CDR3: CASSLEGSGSPLHF
DNA: TGTGCCAGCAGCTTGGAGGGTAGCGGTTCACCCCTCCACTTT

D: .
V: TRBV4-1
J: TRBJ1-3
size: .
CDR3: CASSQDSHSGNTIYF
DNA: TGCGCCAGCAGCCAAGATTCCCACTCTGGAAACACCATATATTTT

D: .
V: TRBV5-6
J: TRBJ2-7
size: once
CDR3: CASSLALQVSSYEQYF
DNA: TGTGCCAGCAGCTTGGCCCTACAGGTTAGCTCCTACGAGCAGTACTTC

D: TRBD1
V: TRBV27
J: TRBJ2-7
size: .
CDR3: CASSPQGAREQYF
DNA: TGTGCCAGCAGTCCACAGGGGGCGAGGGAGCAGTACTTC

D: TRBD1
V: TRBV19
J: TRBJ2-7
size: .
CDR3: CASSSGTATYEQYF
DNA: TGTGCCAGTAGCTCCGGGACAGCTACCTACGAGCAGTACTTC

D: TRBD2
V: TRBV11-2
J: TRBJ2-2
size: .
CDR3: CASSRLAGSTGELFF
DNA: TGTGCCAGCAGCCGACTAGCGGGGAGTACCGGGGAGCTGTTTTTT

D: .
V: TRBV4-1
J: TRBJ2-5
size: once
CDR3: CASSQGTQETQYF
DNA: TGCGCCAGCAGCCAAGGGACACAAGAGACCCAGTACTTC

D: .
V: TRBV28
J: TRBJ1-6
size: .
CDR3: CASRAGTENSPLHF
DNA: TGTGCCAGCAGAGCCGGGACTGAGAATTCACCCCTCCACTTT